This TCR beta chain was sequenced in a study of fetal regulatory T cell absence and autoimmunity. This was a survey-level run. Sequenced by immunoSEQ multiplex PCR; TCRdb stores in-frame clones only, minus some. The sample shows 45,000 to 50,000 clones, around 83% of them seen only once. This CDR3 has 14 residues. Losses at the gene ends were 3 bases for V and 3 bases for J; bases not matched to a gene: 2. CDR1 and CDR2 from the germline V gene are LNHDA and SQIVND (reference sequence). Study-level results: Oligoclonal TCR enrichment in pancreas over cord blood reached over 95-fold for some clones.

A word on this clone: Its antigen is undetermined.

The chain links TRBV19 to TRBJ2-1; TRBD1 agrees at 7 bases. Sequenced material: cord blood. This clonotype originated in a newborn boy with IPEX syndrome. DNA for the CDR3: TGTGCCAGTAGTATTCCAGGGGGCTACAATGAGCAGTTCTTC. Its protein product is CASSIPGGYNEQFF.